Detailed here is one T cell receptor beta chain. The data were produced by immunoSEQ multiplex PCR, yet TCRdb's version contains in-frame clones alone and is incomplete. The sample records 130,000 to 150,000 clones, approximately 89% being singletons. The record originates from a study of cytotoxic CD8 clonotypes in ibrutinib-treated CLL. Study background: IGHV unmutated roughly 17; relapsed/refractory about 10; treatment-naive about 15. After median roughly 68 months, about 14 stayed in remission, approximately twelve progressed; responses approximately 24 partial, 2 complete.

The specimen was PBMCs, collected after 12 months of ibrutinib treatment. The receptor's source is a human donor with chronic lymphocytic leukemia.

CDR3 protein: CASRTRGLGANVLTF. CDR3 DNA: TGTGCCAGCAGAACTAGGGGGCTTGGGGCCAACGTCCTGACTTTC. This chain uses TRBV6-5 with TRBJ2-6, with 7 bases matching TRBD1. V trimming: 6 bases; J trimming: 3 bases; junction bases outside the gene matches: 5. Germline-derived CDR1 and CDR2 are MNHEY and SVGAGI. The CDR3 totals 15 residues.